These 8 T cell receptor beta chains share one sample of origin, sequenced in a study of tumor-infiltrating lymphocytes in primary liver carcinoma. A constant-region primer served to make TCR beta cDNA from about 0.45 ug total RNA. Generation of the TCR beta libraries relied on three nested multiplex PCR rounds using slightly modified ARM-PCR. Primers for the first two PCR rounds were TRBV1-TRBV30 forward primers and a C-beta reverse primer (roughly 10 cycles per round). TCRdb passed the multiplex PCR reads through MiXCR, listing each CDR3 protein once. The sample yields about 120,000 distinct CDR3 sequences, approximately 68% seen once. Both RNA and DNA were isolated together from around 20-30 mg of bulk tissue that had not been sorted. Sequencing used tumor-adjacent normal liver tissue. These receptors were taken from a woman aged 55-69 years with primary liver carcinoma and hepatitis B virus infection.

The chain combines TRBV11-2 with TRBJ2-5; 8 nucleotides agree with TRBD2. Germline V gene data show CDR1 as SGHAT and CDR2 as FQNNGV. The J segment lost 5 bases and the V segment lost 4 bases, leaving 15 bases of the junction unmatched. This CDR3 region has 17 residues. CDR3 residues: CASSSIAGWSLDETQYF. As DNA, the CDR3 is TGTGCCAGCAGCTCCATAGCGGGATGGAGTTTGGACGAGACCCAGTACTTC.

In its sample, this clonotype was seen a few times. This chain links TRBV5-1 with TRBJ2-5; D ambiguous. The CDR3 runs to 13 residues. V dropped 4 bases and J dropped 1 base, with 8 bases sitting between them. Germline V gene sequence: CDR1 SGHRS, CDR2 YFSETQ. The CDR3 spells CASSLHGQETQYF. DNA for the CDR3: TGCGCCAGCAGCCTCCACGGCCAAGAGACCCAGTACTTC.

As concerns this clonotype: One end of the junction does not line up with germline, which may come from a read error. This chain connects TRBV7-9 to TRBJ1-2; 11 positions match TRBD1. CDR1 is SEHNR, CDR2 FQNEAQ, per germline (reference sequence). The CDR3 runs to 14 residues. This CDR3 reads CANSLGTGGDGYTF. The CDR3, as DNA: TGTGCCAACAGCCTCGGGACAGGGGGTGATGGCTACACGTTC.

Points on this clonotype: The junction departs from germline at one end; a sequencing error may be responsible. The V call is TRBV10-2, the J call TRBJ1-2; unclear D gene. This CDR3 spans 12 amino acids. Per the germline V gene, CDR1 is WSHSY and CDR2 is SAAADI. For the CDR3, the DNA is TGTGCCGGCAGTGACGGATACTATGGCTACACCTTC. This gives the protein CAGSDGYYGYTF.

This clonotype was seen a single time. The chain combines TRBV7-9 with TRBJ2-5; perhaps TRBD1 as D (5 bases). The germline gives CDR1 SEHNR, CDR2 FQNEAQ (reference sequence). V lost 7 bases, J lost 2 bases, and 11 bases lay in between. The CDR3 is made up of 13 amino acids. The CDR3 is CASNQRQQETQYF. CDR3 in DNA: TGTGCCAGCAACCAAAGACAGCAAGAGACCCAGTACTTC.

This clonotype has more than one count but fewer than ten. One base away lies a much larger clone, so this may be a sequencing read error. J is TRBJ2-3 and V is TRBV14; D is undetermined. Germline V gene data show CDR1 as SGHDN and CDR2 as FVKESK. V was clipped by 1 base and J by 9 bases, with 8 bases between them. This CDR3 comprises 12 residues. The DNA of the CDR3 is TGTGCCAGCAGCCAAGCGGGTAGGACGCAGTATTTT. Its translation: CASSQAGRTQYF.

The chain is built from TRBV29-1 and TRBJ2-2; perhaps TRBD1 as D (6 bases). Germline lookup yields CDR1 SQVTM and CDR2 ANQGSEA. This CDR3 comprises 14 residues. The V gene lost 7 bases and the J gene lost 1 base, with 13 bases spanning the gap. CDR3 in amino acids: CSAKDSVNTGELFF. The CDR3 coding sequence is TGCAGCGCCAAGGACAGTGTGAACACCGGGGAGCTGTTTTTT.

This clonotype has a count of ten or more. This chain's CDR3 is CASSFRESYNEQFF. The CDR3 DNA is TGCGCCAGCAGCTTCCGGGAATCTTACAATGAGCAGTTCTTC. The rearrangement joins TRBV5-1 to TRBJ2-1, with D perhaps TRBD2 (5 bases). This CDR3 is 14 amino acids long. CDR1 is SGHRS, CDR2 YFSETQ, per germline. Trimming took 2 bases from V and 4 from J, leaving 10 bases between them.